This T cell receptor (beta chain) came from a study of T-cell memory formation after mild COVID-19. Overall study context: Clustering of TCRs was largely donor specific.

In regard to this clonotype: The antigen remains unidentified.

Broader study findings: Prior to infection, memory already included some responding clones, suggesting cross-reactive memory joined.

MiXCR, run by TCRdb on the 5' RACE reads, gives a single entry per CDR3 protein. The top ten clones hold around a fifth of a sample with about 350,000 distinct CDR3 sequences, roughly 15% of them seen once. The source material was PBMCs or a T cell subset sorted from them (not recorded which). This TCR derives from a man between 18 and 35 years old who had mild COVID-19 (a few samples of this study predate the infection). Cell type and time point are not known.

The CDR3 is CASSVISGGETQYF. Written as DNA, the CDR3 is TGTGCCAGCAGTGTGATTAGCGGGGGAGAGACCCAGTACTTC. J is TRBJ2-5 and V is TRBV2, with TRBD2 matching over 9 bases. The length of the CDR3 is 14 residues. Germline assignment: CDR1 SNHLY and CDR2 FYNNEI. The J segment lost 4 bases and the V segment lost 4 bases, leaving 4 bases of the junction unmatched. Looking up the rest from reference TRBV2 and TRBJ2-5 gives the full variable domain: EPEVTQTPSHQVTQMGQEVILRCVPISNHLYFYWYRQILGQKVEFLVSFYNNEISEKSEIFDDQFSVERPDGSNFTLKIRSTKLEDSAMYFCASSVISGGETQYFGPGTRLLVL.